These 13 T cell receptor beta chains were all obtained from the same sample, sequenced in a study of identical twins (dated by TCRdb to between 2015 and 2016). The method behind the library was 5' RACE. This sample was sequenced with an Illumina HiSeq 2000. Clones were called with MiXCR by TCRdb after fastp trimmed the public reads at Q25, and only in-frame beta chains were retained. CDR3 protein sequences are deduplicated, and each keeps its most common genes and DNA. For this sample the table gives 500,000 to 600,000 distinct CDR3 sequences, of which around 20% were detected only once. About 0.99% of the sample goes to the ten largest clones. These data were likewise used in another study, on T cells expressing NK-cell markers.

The source material was CD4+ T cells sorted from blood. The receptors were gathered from a woman aged 18-30 years in good health.

This clonotype turned up a few times. This chain uses TRBV20-1 with TRBJ2-1; 8 bases are shared with TRBD2. The CDR3 runs 13 residues. In germline, CDR1 is DFQATT, CDR2 SNEGSKA (reference sequence). V trimming: 7 bases; J trimming: 3 bases; junction bases outside the gene matches: 5. The CDR3: CSVGGGHYNEQFF. CDR3 nucleotides: TGCAGTGTCGGGGGGGGGCACTACAATGAGCAGTTCTTC.

The chain joins TRBV11-2 to TRBJ1-1; no firm D call. Germline lookup yields CDR1 SGHAT and CDR2 FQNNGV. The CDR3 runs to 15 residues. Trimming shortened V by 4 bases and J by 2 bases, and 14 bases separated the two germline ends. CDR3 region: CASSSSAAFNTEAFF. The CDR3 DNA reads TGTGCCAGCAGCTCCTCGGCCGCGTTTAACACTGAAGCTTTCTTT.

The chain links TRBV20-1 to TRBJ1-1; perhaps TRBD1 as D (6 bases). With 7 bases removed from V and 10 bases from J, the gap between germline ends came to 19 bases. Germline V gene data show CDR1 as DFQATT and CDR2 as SNEGSKA (reference sequence). This CDR3 is built from 12 residues. Written as DNA, the CDR3 is TGCAGTGTTAAATTAGGGGGAGACACAGCTTTCTTT. Translation: CSVKLGGDTAFF.

This clonotype was seen more than once but under ten times. The V and J genes are TRBV20-1 and TRBJ2-1; 7 bases are a match to TRBD2. The CDR3 has 15 amino acids. With 4 bases clipped from V and 2 bases from J, the junction kept 8 bases outside the gene matches. The germline CDR1 and CDR2 sequences are DFQATT and SNEGSKA (reference sequence). CDR3 sequence reads: CSANGALATYNEQFF. CDR3 nucleotide sequence: TGCAGTGCTAATGGGGCACTAGCGACCTACAATGAGCAGTTCTTC.

The V gene is TRBV10-3, the J gene TRBJ2-1, with D possibly TRBD2 on 5 matching bases. CDR1 ENHRY and CDR2 SYGVKD come from the germline V gene. With 3 bases removed from V and 0 bases from J, the gap between germline ends came to 9 bases. The CDR3 runs 15 residues. CDR3 loop: CAISEAVPSYNEQFF. The DNA for the CDR3 is TGTGCCATCAGTGAAGCGGTTCCCTCCTACAATGAGCAGTTCTTC.

This clonotype was counted at least ten times. V is TRBV12-3 or TRBV12-4 and J is TRBJ1-6, with D possibly TRBD1 on 6 matching bases. This CDR3 is 13 amino acids long. V dropped 6 bases and J dropped 7 bases, with 10 bases sitting between them. The CDR3 region has the DNA TGTGCCAGCAGGCCCCAGGGGAATTCACCCCTCCACTTT. As protein: CASRPQGNSPLHF.

This clonotype was recorded a few times. The genes are TRBV10-3 and TRBJ1-1, with unresolved D. CDR3 length: 13 amino acids. Germline-derived CDR1 and CDR2 are ENHRY and SYGVKD. Trimming pared 0 bases from V and 4 bases from J, leaving 6 bases between. As DNA, the CDR3 is TGTGCCATCAGTGAGTCAGTGGGCACTGAAGCTTTCTTT. This translates into CAISESVGTEAFF.

This rearrangement joins TRBV20-1 to TRBJ2-1, with 7 bases lining up with TRBD2. The CDR3 spans 15 residues. Trimming took 1 base from V and 3 from J; bases not matched to a gene: 6. Germline V gene sequence: CDR1 DFQATT, CDR2 SNEGSKA (reference sequence). In DNA form, the CDR3 reads TGCAGTGCTAGAGGGGTAGCGGGTGACTACAATGAGCAGTTCTTC. Protein sequence: CSARGVAGDYNEQFF.

V and J are TRBV5-1 and TRBJ1-4, with 8 bases aligning to TRBD1. The CDR3 has 14 amino acids. Germline-derived CDR1 and CDR2 are SGHRS and YFSETQ. Losses at the gene ends were 4 bases for V and 6 bases for J; bases not matched to a gene: 5. Here the CDR3 DNA reads TGCGCCAGCAGCGAGCACAGGGGGGATGAAAAACTGTTTTTT. It translates to CASSEHRGDEKLFF.

V usage is TRBV4-1 and J usage is TRBJ1-1; D possibly corresponds to TRBD1 (6 bases). Germline CDR1 MGHRA, CDR2 YSYEKL. V shed 3 bases and J shed 10 bases, with 15 bases lying between them. The CDR3 sequence is 13 residues long. DNA for the CDR3: TGCGCCAGCAGCCAGGCGACAGGTTATGGAGCTTTCTTT. It is translated as CASSQATGYGAFF.

In its sample, this clonotype was seen a few times. The rearrangement links TRBV9 to TRBJ1-2; 7 bases are shared with TRBD1. Per germline, CDR1 SGDLS and CDR2 YYNGEE. The CDR3 has 15 amino acids. The J segment lost 1 base and the V segment lost 2 bases, leaving 5 bases of the junction unmatched. CDR3 nucleotide sequence: TGTGCCAGCAGCGTGGGACAGAACATTAACTATGGCTACACCTTC. This translates into CASSVGQNINYGYTF.

This clonotype was found many times. V usage is TRBV20-1 and J usage is TRBJ2-3; D is unclear. The CDR3 length is 11 residues. Per the germline V gene, CDR1 is DFQATT and CDR2 is SNEGSKA (reference sequence). Trimming removed 4 bases from V and 5 bases from J, with 7 bases in between. CDR3 DNA: TGCAGTGCTAACGTGGGAGATACGCAGTATTTT. This sequence encodes CSANVGDTQYF.

This sequence joins TRBV20-1 and TRBJ2-3; 8 bases are shared with TRBD2. The CDR3 has 14 amino acids. CDR1 and CDR2 (germline): DFQATT, SNEGSKA (reference sequence). V was clipped by 5 bases and J by 1 base; unmatched bases: 5. CDR3 bases: TGCAGTGCTCGAGCGGGGGAGGGCACAGATACGCAGTATTTT. Protein: CSARAGEGTDTQYF.